This is a list of T cell receptor beta chains from one sample in a study of T cell responses to AZD1222 COVID-19 vaccine. Sequenced by immunoSEQ multiplex PCR; TCRdb stores in-frame clones only, minus some. This table holds over 95,000 clones, roughly nine tenths found once. The sequencing here drew on peripheral blood, taken 28 days after the second AZD1222 dose. Receptor source: an adult who received the AZD1222 COVID-19 vaccine. CDR3s include the opening cysteine and the closing phenylalanine or tryptophan. D genes are given only for firm matches. Clone size is given for some rows only: seen once, a few or many times, or a class if the clone is expanded.

d_gene	v_gene	j_gene	abundance	CDR3nt	CDR3aa
NA	TRBV25-1	TRBJ1-4	NA	TGTGCCAGCAGTGAATACGGGGGAAAGTCCGCAACTAATGAAAAACTGTTTTTT	CASSEYGGKSATNEKLFF
NA	TRBV6-2/TRBV6-3	TRBJ1-4	once	TGTGCCAGCAGTTCGCAGGATAATGAAAAACTGTTTTTT	CASSSQDNEKLFF
NA	TRBV3-1/TRBV3-2	TRBJ2-3	NA	TGTGCCAGCAGCCCCCACCCGGTTGATACGCAGTATTTT	CASSPHPVDTQYF
TRBD1	TRBV19	TRBJ2-7	NA	TGTGCCAGTAGTGCGGGGACAGGAAGCTCCTACGAGCAGTACTTC	CASSAGTGSSYEQYF
TRBD1	TRBV29-1	TRBJ2-1	NA	TGCAGCGTTGAAGATCAACAGGGGAGAGTCGGCTACAATGAGCAGTTCTTC	CSVEDQQGRVGYNEQFF
NA	TRBV30	TRBJ1-1	NA	TGTGCCTGGAGTGTACTGGAAGAAGCTTTCTTT	CAWSVLEEAFF
NA	TRBV6-5	TRBJ1-1	NA	TGTGCCAGCAGAGCCGCAGGAAACACTGAAGCTTTCTTT	CASRAAGNTEAFF
NA	TRBV2	TRBJ1-2	NA	TGTGCCAGCACCCCCCGAGGGGATTATGGCTACACCTTC	CASTPRGDYGYTF
NA	TRBV6-6	TRBJ2-3	NA	TGTGCCAGCAGCCCCCGGGGAGGGGGACCAGATACGCAGTATTTT	CASSPRGGGPDTQYF
TRBD1	TRBV13	TRBJ1-1	NA	TGTGCCAGCAGCTTCACTGGGACAGGGGCCTTGAACACTGAAGCTTTCTTT	CASSFTGTGALNTEAFF
NA	TRBV18	TRBJ1-5	NA	TGTGCCAGCTCACAAGGGACGCGTAGCAATCAGCCCCAGCATTTT	CASSQGTRSNQPQHF
NA	TRBV28	TRBJ2-7	NA	TGTGCCAGCAGTGGGTACAGGGCGCCCTACGAGCAGTACTTC	CASSGYRAPYEQYF
TRBD1	TRBV30	TRBJ1-6	NA	TGTGCCTGGAGCAGGACCGGGACAGGGAGTGGACCCCTCCACTTT	CAWSRTGTGSGPLHF
TRBD1	TRBV19	TRBJ1-5	NA	TGTGCCAGTATCAAGGACAGGGACGGTCGGCCCCAGCATTTT	CASIKDRDGRPQHF
TRBD1	TRBV6-5	TRBJ1-6	NA	TGTGCCAGCAGTAGCCGGGACAGGACCCATTCACCCCTCCACTTT	CASSSRDRTHSPLHF
TRBD2	TRBV4-1	TRBJ2-1	NA	TGCGCCAGCAGCCAAGGGGGACTAGCCGTATACAATGAGCAGTTCTTC	CASSQGGLAVYNEQFF
TRBD2	TRBV27	TRBJ2-3	NA	TGTGCCAGCAACCGACGAGCGGGAGTCGCAGATACGCAGTATTTT	CASNRRAGVADTQYF
TRBD1	TRBV7-2	TRBJ1-5	few	TGTGCCAGCAGCCTGGGACAGGGGGGGAGGCCCCAGCATTTT	CASSLGQGGRPQHF
NA	TRBV19	TRBJ1-2	NA	TGTGCCAGTAGGTCCCATACCCGGGACAACTATGGCTACACCTTC	CASRSHTRDNYGYTF
TRBD1	TRBV5-1	TRBJ2-1	NA	TGCGCCAGCAGCGGGACAGGGGGCAGGTACAATGAGCAGTTCTTC	CASSGTGGRYNEQFF
TRBD1	TRBV7-9	TRBJ2-7	once	TGTGCCAGCAGCTTTAGCCGGGACAGGGGGCTTTCCGAGCAGTACTTC	CASSFSRDRGLSEQYF
NA	TRBV15	TRBJ1-6	NA	TGTGCCACCAGCAGAGATCGGGGGCACCCGGACTCACCCCTCCACTTT	CATSRDRGHPDSPLHF
TRBD2	TRBV6-5	TRBJ2-5	NA	TGTGCCAGCAGTTCGCGACTAGCGGGAGGGCGAGAGACCCAGTACTTC	CASSSRLAGGRETQYF
NA	TRBV29-1	TRBJ1-1	once	TGCAGCGGTATCCTAACAGGGACTGAAGCTTTCTTT	CSGILTGTEAFF
NA	TRBV28	TRBJ1-2	NA	TGTGCCAGCAGTTTTCAAGGGGGTAACTATGGCTACACCTTC	CASSFQGGNYGYTF
TRBD1	TRBV7-9	TRBJ2-5	NA	TGTGCCAGCGGGGACAGGGTCCTCCAAGAGACCCAGTACTTC	CASGDRVLQETQYF
NA	TRBV7-9	TRBJ1-3	NA	TGTGCCAGCAGCTTAGGGGATCCAGGCCTTTCTGGAAACACCATATATTTT	CASSLGDPGLSGNTIYF
TRBD2	TRBV5-1	TRBJ2-1	NA	TGCGCCAGCAGCTTTTTGGTAGCGGGCGATAGCTCCTACAATGAGCAGTTCTTC	CASSFLVAGDSSYNEQFF
TRBD1	TRBV5-4	TRBJ2-1	NA	TGTGCCAGCAGCCCGACAGGGGGCTCGGTCAATGAGCAGTTCTTC	CASSPTGGSVNEQFF
TRBD1	TRBV7-9	TRBJ1-3	NA	TGTGCCAGCAGCTTTGACAGGGTTCGAAACACCATATATTTT	CASSFDRVRNTIYF
NA	TRBV27	TRBJ2-3	NA	TGTGCCAGCAGTTTCGATTTTGCTCGCGCAGATACGCAGTATTTT	CASSFDFARADTQYF
NA	TRBV6-2/TRBV6-3	TRBJ2-2	NA	TGTGCCAGCAGTACACCAACAGCGACCAATGAGGGGGGGAACACCGGGGAGCTGTTTTTT	CASSTPTATNEGGNTGELFF
NA	TRBV4-3	TRBJ1-2	NA	TGCGCCAGCAGCCAAGAGGACGGGCTCTATGGCTACACCTTC	CASSQEDGLYGYTF
NA	TRBV20-1	TRBJ1-1	NA	TGCAGTGCTAGCCCGCAGGTAGAAGCTTTCTTT	CSASPQVEAFF
NA	TRBV5-1	TRBJ1-5	NA	TGCGCCAGCAGCTGGAGAGGGGATCAGCCCCAGCATTTT	CASSWRGDQPQHF
NA	TRBV6-1	TRBJ2-7	NA	TGTGCCAGCAGTGAAGTCGGGGGTCTCCACGAGCAGTACTTC	CASSEVGGLHEQYF
TRBD1	TRBV6-2/TRBV6-3	TRBJ1-5	NA	TGTGCCAGCAGTCCGCCGGGACAGGGGCTTCAGCCCCAGCATTTT	CASSPPGQGLQPQHF
TRBD1	TRBV28	TRBJ2-7	NA	TGTGCCAGCAGTCCGGACAGGGGGAGAGACGAGCAGTACTTC	CASSPDRGRDEQYF
NA	TRBV6-5	TRBJ1-4	NA	TGTGCCAGCAGGGCGGGAGAGGGTGAAAAACTGTTTTTT	CASRAGEGEKLFF
NA	TRBV5-4	TRBJ2-5	NA	TGTGCCAGCAGCTTGGTTAGTTCCCAAGAGACCCAGTACTTC	CASSLVSSQETQYF
TRBD1	TRBV6-6	TRBJ2-4	NA	TGTGCCAGCAGTTCCCGCGGACAGGGCAGCAAAAACATTCAGTACTTC	CASSSRGQGSKNIQYF
TRBD2	TRBV3-1/TRBV3-2	TRBJ2-3	NA	TGTGCCAGCAGCCAAGGAGGTCTAGCGGGAGCCCATGATACGCAGTATTTT	CASSQGGLAGAHDTQYF
NA	TRBV18	TRBJ1-2	NA	TGTGCCAGCTCACCACTCGGCGGACGTGGCGGCTACACCTTC	CASSPLGGRGGYTF
NA	TRBV27	TRBJ1-4	NA	TGTGCCAGCAGGCGCCGAGGGGTTGTGGGAGAAAAACTGTTTTTT	CASRRRGVVGEKLFF
NA	TRBV19	TRBJ1-2	NA	TGTGCCAGTAGGAAACGGGACACCACGCACTATGGCTACACCTTC	CASRKRDTTHYGYTF
TRBD2	TRBV9	TRBJ2-1	once	TGTGCCAGCAGCGCCAATAGCGGGCACAAATCCAATGAGCAGTTCTTC	CASSANSGHKSNEQFF
NA	TRBV28	TRBJ1-5	NA	TGTGCCAGCAGGACCTCGGGGTTTTATCAGCCCCAGCATTTT	CASRTSGFYQPQHF
TRBD1	TRBV7-2	TRBJ2-1	NA	TGTGCCAGCAGCCTAAGACAGGGGTCCTACAATGAGCAGTTCTTC	CASSLRQGSYNEQFF
NA	TRBV5-1	TRBJ1-3	NA	TGCGCCAGCAGCTCGGGACTCATGCTCTCTGGAAACACCATATATTTT	CASSSGLMLSGNTIYF
NA	TRBV6-1	TRBJ2-1	NA	TGTGCCAGCAGTGAATACGGGGGAGTCAGGTACAATGAGCAGTTCTTC	CASSEYGGVRYNEQFF
NA	TRBV6-5	TRBJ1-5	NA	TGTGCCAGCAGTTACTCCCAAGGAGCCAATCAGCCCCAGCATTTT	CASSYSQGANQPQHF
NA	TRBV28	TRBJ1-1	NA	TGTGCCAGCAGTTTTATAGGGCTCATGAACACTGAAGCTTTCTTT	CASSFIGLMNTEAFF